These 2 T cell receptor beta chains share one sample of origin, sequenced in a study of shared clonotypes between healthy human individuals. Clones were read by immunoSEQ multiplex PCR, and TCRdb kept only the in-frame ones, dropping some. This table has some 1 million clones, about 76% appearing once. Sequencing used memory CD4+ T cells sorted from blood. Subset defined: CD45RA-negative fraction. The receptors here all came from a young man in good health.

The rearrangement joins TRBV2 to TRBJ1-5; 9 bases fit TRBD1. V lost 3 bases and J lost 6; bases outside the gene matches: 3. Per the germline V gene, CDR1 is SNHLY and CDR2 is FYNNEI. The CDR3 is 14 residues long. The CDR3: CASSEDRGLQPQHF. For the CDR3, the DNA is TGTGCCAGCAGTGAGGACAGGGGACTTCAGCCCCAGCATTTT.

Comments on this clone: The sample carries other DNA sequences with the same CDR3. V is TRBV28 and J is TRBJ1-2, with no clear D. V was pared by 2 bases and J by 7 bases, with 11 bases between. The germline gives CDR1 MDHEN, CDR2 SYDVKM. This CDR3 spans 13 amino acids. CDR3 sequence (DNA): TGTGCCAGCAGTTTAAGGTCAGGAAGTGGCTACACCTTC. Its protein product is CASSLRSGSGYTF.